This T cell receptor beta chain is drawn from a study of T cells after somatic rescue of genetic block. CDR1 is SGHRS and CDR2 is YFSETQ in the germline V gene. This CDR3 comprises 14 residues. V shed 0 bases and J shed 3 bases, with 9 bases lying between them. Profiled with immunoSEQ multiplex PCR; TCRdb holds only in-frame clones, not every one. Among 110,000 or so clones listed, around 90% were seen once. This TCR was recovered from a woman aged 18 to 35. J is TRBJ2-5 and V is TRBV5-1; no clear D gene. The specimen sequenced was peripheral blood mononuclear cells (PBMCs). The chain's CDR3 is CASSLGSAKETQYF. In DNA form, the CDR3 reads TGCGCCAGCAGCTTGGGGTCCGCCAAAGAGACCCAGTACTTC.